This T cell receptor beta chain comes out of a study of CD8 T cells in Susac syndrome. Random-hexamer reverse transcription was applied to roughly 0.45 to 1 ug RNA. TCRdb re-called the immunoSEQ multiplex PCR reads with MiXCR, one entry per CDR3 protein. The sample records around 300,000 distinct CDR3 sequences, roughly 94% being singletons. There are 15 residues in the CDR3. V lost 1 base and J lost 5, with 14 bases in between. CDR1 and CDR2 from the germline V gene are KGHSH and LQKENI. The CD8+ and CD4+ T cells were isolated magnetically using a negative isolation approach, whereas the TEMRA cells were enriched by FACS.

The receptor was derived from a human donor with multiple sclerosis. The material sequenced was CD4+ T cells from PBMCs. This rearrangement joins TRBV18 to TRBJ1-1, with D unresolved. The CDR3 loop reads CASSPREVPGTEAFF. CDR3 sequence (DNA): TGTGCCAGCTCACCACGTGAGGTCCCGGGGACTGAAGCTTTCTTT.